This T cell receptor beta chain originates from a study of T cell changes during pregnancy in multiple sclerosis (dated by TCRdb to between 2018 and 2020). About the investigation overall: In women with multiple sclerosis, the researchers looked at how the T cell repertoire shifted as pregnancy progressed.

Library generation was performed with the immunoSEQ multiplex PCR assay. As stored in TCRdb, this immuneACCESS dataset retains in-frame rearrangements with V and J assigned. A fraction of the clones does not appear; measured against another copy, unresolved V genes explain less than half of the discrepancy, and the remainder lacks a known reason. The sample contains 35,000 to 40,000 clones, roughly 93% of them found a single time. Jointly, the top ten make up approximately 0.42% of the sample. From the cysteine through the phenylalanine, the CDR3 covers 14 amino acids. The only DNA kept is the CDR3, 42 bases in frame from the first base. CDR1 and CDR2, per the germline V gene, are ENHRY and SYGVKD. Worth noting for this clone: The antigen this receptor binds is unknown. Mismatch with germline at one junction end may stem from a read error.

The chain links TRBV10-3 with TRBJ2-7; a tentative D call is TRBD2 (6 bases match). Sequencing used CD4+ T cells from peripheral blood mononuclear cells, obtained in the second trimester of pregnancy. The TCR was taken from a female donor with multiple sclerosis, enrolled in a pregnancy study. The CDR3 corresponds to CANGGGRDSHEQYF. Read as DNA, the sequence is TGTGCCAACGGGGGAGGACGGGACTCCCACGAGCAGTACTTC.